One sample yielded the 6 T cell receptor beta chains listed below, sequenced in a study of shared clonotypes between healthy human individuals (TCRdb year 2020). Library method: the immunoSEQ multiplex PCR assay. TCRdb limited this immuneACCESS table to in-frame rearrangements with V and J called. A share of clones is missing; checked studies link under half to unresolved V genes, and the rest is unexplained. The sample table holds around 2.1 million clones, of which almost 96% were seen once. The leading ten clones occupy 0.13% of the sample. Sequenced input: naive CD4+ T cells sorted from blood. Interpreted using the paper, the cell subset or site label stands for: CD45RA+ positively selected. These TCRs come from a man aged 18 to 35 in good health.

The V and J genes are TRBV10-3 and TRBJ1-2, with TRBD1 as a possible D gene (5 bases). Trimming stripped 6 bases from V and 5 bases from J, with 13 bases between. Germline V gene sequence: CDR1 ENHRY, CDR2 SYGVKD. The CDR3 totals 13 residues. Written as DNA, the CDR3 is TGTGCCATCAGAGCCAGGGTGGGGTATGGCTACACCTTC. This translates into CAIRARVGYGYTF.

The chain has TRBV28 and TRBJ2-1, with 11 bases matching TRBD2. The CDR3 covers 16 residues. V lost 5 bases, J lost 4 bases, and 7 bases stayed unmatched. CDR1 is MDHEN and CDR2 is SYDVKM in the germline V gene. This CDR3 reads CASSPSGLAVYNEQFF. CDR3 bases: TGTGCCAGCAGTCCCTCGGGACTAGCGGTTTACAATGAGCAGTTCTTC.

The genes are TRBV18 and TRBJ2-1; 16 bases fit TRBD2. Germline V gene sequence: CDR1 KGHSH, CDR2 LQKENI. V shed 5 bases, J shed 7 bases, and the junction held 11 bases outside the gene matches. CDR3 length equals 18 residues. CDR3 nucleotides: TGTGCCAGCTCATCCACTATGGGACTAGCGGGAGGGAAGAATGAGCAGTTCTTC. It specifies CASSSTMGLAGGKNEQFF.

To note about this clone: The sample contains more than one DNA sequence encoding this CDR3. V is TRBV9 and J is TRBJ2-6; the match to TRBD1 covers 11 bases. The CDR3 spans 17 residues. The V gene end was trimmed by 0 bases and the J gene end by 3 bases; junction bases not matched to a gene: 2. Germline V gene data show CDR1 as SGDLS and CDR2 as YYNGEE. The CDR3 sequence is CASSVGTGGSGANVLTF. CDR3 nucleotides: TGTGCCAGCAGCGTAGGGACAGGGGGCAGTGGGGCCAACGTCCTGACTTTC.

The rearrangement joins TRBV18 to TRBJ1-2, with 7 nucleotides matching TRBD1. Unmatched junction bases numbered 15, after V lost 8 bases and J lost 6 bases. The CDR3 is 15 amino acids. Germline loops: CDR1 KGHSH, CDR2 LQKENI. The CDR3 DNA reads as TGTGCCAGCGAATCGACAGGGAAGGGAATCCATGGCTACACCTTC. It codes for CASESTGKGIHGYTF.

V and J are TRBV10-2 and TRBJ1-5; D might be TRBD1 (5 bases). CDR1 is WSHSY and CDR2 is SAAADI in the germline V gene. The CDR3 length is 15 residues. V was pared by 8 bases and J by 1 base, with 15 bases between. The DNA of the CDR3 is TGCGCCAGCTCCGGTTTGGGGCAAAGCAATCAGCCCCAGCATTTT. It yields the protein CASSGLGQSNQPQHF.